The 10 T cell receptor beta chains presented below share a single source sample, sequenced in a study of T cell changes during pregnancy in multiple sclerosis. TCRdb's copy holds only in-frame clones and misses some; the assay was immunoSEQ multiplex PCR. This sample has tens of thousands of clones, with less than 95% found just once. The source was peripheral blood, collected in the first trimester of pregnancy. These receptors were obtained from a female donor in good health, enrolled as a control in a pregnancy study.

The J gene is TRBJ2-5, the V gene TRBV2; D gene unclear. The CDR3 contains 13 residues. The V end was cut by 4 bases, the J end by 2 bases, with 8 bases between. Germline lookup yields CDR1 SNHLY and CDR2 FYNNEI. CDR3 sequence (DNA): TGTGCCAGCAGTGGGCAGATACAAGAGACCCAGTACTTC. Translating gives CASSGQIQETQYF. Supplemented by reference TRBV2 and TRBJ2-5, the full variable domain reads EPEVTQTPSHQVTQMGQEVILRCVPISNHLYFYWYRQILGQKVEFLVSFYNNEISEKSEIFDDQFSVERPDGSNFTLKIRSTKLEDSAMYFCASSGQIQETQYFGPGTRLLVL.

V gene TRBV6-1 combines with J gene TRBJ2-7, with TRBD1 matching 10 bases. The V and J ends lost 6 bases and 3 bases, in that order; junction bases with no gene match: 8. The CDR3 spans 15 residues. Germline assignment: CDR1 MNHNS and CDR2 SASEGT. The CDR3 loop reads CASRGTGDFFYEQYF. The DNA of the CDR3 is TGTGCCAGCAGGGGGACAGGGGACTTTTTCTACGAGCAGTACTTC.

The chain combines TRBV6-1 with TRBJ2-2; D call uncertain. The CDR3 has 14 residues. Germline V CDR1 and CDR2: MNHNS, SASEGT. The V gene lost 1 base and the J gene lost 3 bases, with 6 bases spanning the gap. CDR3 sequence: CASSEGVDTGELFF. CDR3 DNA sequence: TGTGCCAGCAGTGAAGGAGTGGACACCGGGGAGCTGTTTTTT.

This clone was observed once. The gene calls are TRBV29-1 and TRBJ1-1; D call uncertain. This CDR3 contains 10 residues. The V end was cut by 7 bases, the J end by 7 bases, with 10 bases between. Germline loops: CDR1 SQVTM, CDR2 ANQGSEA. CDR3 sequence reads: CSAQRSEAFF. The CDR3 DNA reads as TGCAGCGCCCAGAGGAGTGAAGCTTTCTTT.

V usage is TRBV19 and J usage is TRBJ2-7; D possibly corresponds to TRBD2 (6 bases). The CDR3 covers 15 residues. V lost 4 bases, J lost 1 base, and 14 bases lay in between. The germline V gene has CDR1 LNHDA and CDR2 SQIVND (reference sequence). The CDR3 protein is CASSRVEGMSYEQYF. The CDR3, as DNA: TGTGCCAGTAGTAGGGTGGAGGGTATGTCCTACGAGCAGTACTTC.

This rearrangement joins TRBV7-9 to TRBJ1-2; the D gene is possibly TRBD1 (6 bases). This CDR3 spans 15 amino acids. The V gene's germline CDR1 is SEHNR and CDR2 FQNEAQ (reference sequence). Trimming removed 1 base from V and 8 bases from J, with 17 bases in between. CDR3 amino acids: CASSLEPGVWDGYTF. The CDR3 region has the DNA TGTGCCAGCAGCTTAGAACCAGGGGTTTGGGACGGCTACACCTTC.

The chain is built from TRBV6-1 and TRBJ1-6; D is possibly TRBD1 (5 bases). V was clipped by 8 bases and J by 5 bases, with 10 bases between them. This CDR3 has 13 amino acids. Germline V gene data show CDR1 as MNHNS and CDR2 as SASEGT. The DNA of the CDR3 is TGTGCCAGCGCCGGCAGGGATAATTCACCCCTCCACTTT. This translates into CASAGRDNSPLHF.

This sequence joins TRBV11-1 and TRBJ2-7; 7 nucleotides agree with TRBD1. This CDR3 spans 15 amino acids. The V segment lost 2 bases and the J segment 4 bases; nucleotides outside the gene matches: 8. CDR1 is SGHAT, CDR2 FQDESV, per germline (reference sequence). CDR3 sequence (DNA): TGTGCCAGCAGCTTACAGTTTGGGACAGCATACGAGCAGTACTTC. Encoded protein: CASSLQFGTAYEQYF.

This chain's CDR3 is CASSPRLAGDSYEQYF. In DNA, the CDR3 is TGTGCCAGCAGCCCGAGACTAGCGGGCGACTCCTACGAGCAGTACTTC. The chain carries TRBV11-2 and TRBJ2-7; the match to TRBD2 covers 10 bases. V was clipped by 5 bases and J by 0 bases; unmatched bases: 7. The CDR3 spans 16 residues. Germline assignment: CDR1 SGHAT and CDR2 FQNNGV.

This chain connects TRBV15 to TRBJ2-5, with a possible D match to TRBD2 (7 bases). Germline V gene lookup returns CDR1 LNHNV and CDR2 YYDKDF (reference sequence). Trimming left V 0 bases short and J 4 bases short, with 9 bases between. CDR3 size: 14 residues. CDR3 residues: CATSRDRGGETQYF. The CDR3 DNA follows: TGTGCCACCAGCAGAGATAGGGGGGGAGAGACCCAGTACTTC.